This T cell receptor (beta chain) derives from a study of PD-1 blockade in classical Hodgkin lymphoma. A word on this clone: As yet, its antigen is unknown. The same CDR3 arises from other DNA sequences in this sample as well.

Time point indicated: cycle 4 day 1 (C4D1), after 5 to 7 weeks of nivolumab. Each of the patients experienced relapse following autologous stem cell transplantation, and their brentuximab vedotin exposure differed. Regarding the study as a whole: Initiation of nivolumab under 1 year after ASCT led to exclusion of patients. Before treatment, complete responders showed about the same diversity as newly diagnosed patients. Compared with baseline, CD4+ but not CD8+ TCR diversity had risen significantly by C4D1. Reports indicated that newly diagnosed patients had lower baseline TCR diversity than healthy donors did.

Clones were read by immunoSEQ multiplex PCR, and TCRdb kept only the in-frame ones, dropping some. This table holds around 7,300 clones, approximately 86% found once. Here the sequenced sample was peripheral blood mononuclear cells (PBMCs), taken before the fourth cycle of nivolumab. The sequence was obtained from a human donor with classical Hodgkin lymphoma.

CDR3 protein: CASKGSTEAFF. In DNA form, the CDR3 reads TGTGCCAGTAAGGGATCGACTGAAGCTTTCTTT. This chain links TRBV19 with TRBJ1-1, with no clear D. The germline V gene has CDR1 LNHDA and CDR2 SQIVND (reference sequence). Trimming cost V 7 bases and J 5 bases, with 8 bases left between them. The CDR3 consists of 11 residues.